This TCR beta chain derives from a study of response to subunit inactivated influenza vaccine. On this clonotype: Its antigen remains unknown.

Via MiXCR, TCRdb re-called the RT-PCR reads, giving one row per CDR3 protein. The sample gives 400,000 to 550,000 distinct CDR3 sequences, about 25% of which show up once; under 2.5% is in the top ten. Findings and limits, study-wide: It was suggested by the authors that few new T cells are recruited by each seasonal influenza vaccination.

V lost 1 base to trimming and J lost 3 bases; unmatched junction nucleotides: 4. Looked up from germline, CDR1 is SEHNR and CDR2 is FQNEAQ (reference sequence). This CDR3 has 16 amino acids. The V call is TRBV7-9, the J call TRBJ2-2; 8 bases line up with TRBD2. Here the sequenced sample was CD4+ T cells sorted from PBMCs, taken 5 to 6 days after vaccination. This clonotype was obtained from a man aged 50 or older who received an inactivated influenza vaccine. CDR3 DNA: TGTGCCAGCAGCTTAGGGACTAGCAGCGACACCGGGGAGCTGTTTTTT. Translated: CASSLGTSSDTGELFF.